This T cell receptor (beta chain) originates from a study of T cell responses to AZD1222 COVID-19 vaccine. General study findings and limits: Only after the peak T cell response were repertoires sampled. As reported, nearly half of all spike-specific TCRs target variant regions that are unmutated. Once two AZD1222 doses were given, Spike-specific TCR breadth and depth went up. Researchers report vaccine-associated CD4 TCRs spanning spike, with dominance at 160-218 and 743-854.

CDR1 is MDHEN and CDR2 is SYDVKM in the germline V gene. The CDR3 has 16 amino acids. Trimming cost V 4 bases and J 3 bases, with 16 bases left between them. Libraries were prepared by immunoSEQ multiplex PCR; TCRdb keeps only in-frame clonotypes and omits some of them. Of approximately 70,000 clones detected, 85% to 90% appear once; the ten largest clones hold roughly 4.9%. Worth noting for this clone: The target antigen is unknown.

The chain is built from TRBV28 and TRBJ1-5; D is ambiguous. The clonotype was recovered from an adult who received the MenACWY meningococcal vaccine as a control. This material consisted of peripheral blood, taken 28 days after the second dose of the MenACWY control vaccine. CDR3 nucleotides: TGTGCCAGCAGTTCCCGGTATGATACGAACAATCAGCCCCAGCATTTT. Its protein is CASSSRYDTNNQPQHF.